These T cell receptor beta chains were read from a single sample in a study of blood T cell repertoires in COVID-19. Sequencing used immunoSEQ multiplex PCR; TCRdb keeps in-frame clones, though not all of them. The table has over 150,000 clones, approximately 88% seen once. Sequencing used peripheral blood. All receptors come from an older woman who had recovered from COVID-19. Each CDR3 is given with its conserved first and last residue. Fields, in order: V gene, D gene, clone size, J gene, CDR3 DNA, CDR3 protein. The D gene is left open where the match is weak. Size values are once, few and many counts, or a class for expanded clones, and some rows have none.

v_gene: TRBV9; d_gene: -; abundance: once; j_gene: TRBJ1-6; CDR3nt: TGTGCCAGCAGCGCCCGAGGAGGCGGCCTAGATTCACCCCTCCACTTT; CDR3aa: CASSARGGGLDSPLHF
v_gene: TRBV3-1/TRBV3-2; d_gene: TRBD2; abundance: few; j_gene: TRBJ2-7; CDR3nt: TGTGCCAGCAGCCAAGACAGCGGGGGGCCAGGATACGAGCAGTACTTC; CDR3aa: CASSQDSGGPGYEQYF
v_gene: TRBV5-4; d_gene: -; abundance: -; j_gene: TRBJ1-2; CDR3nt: TGTGCCAGCAGCTTGGGTCAGGGGAACTATGGCTACACCTTC; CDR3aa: CASSLGQGNYGYTF
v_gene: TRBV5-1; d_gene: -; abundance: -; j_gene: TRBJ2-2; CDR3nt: TGCGCCAGCAGCCCAGGGGCGGGCACCGGGGAGCTGTTTTTT; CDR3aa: CASSPGAGTGELFF
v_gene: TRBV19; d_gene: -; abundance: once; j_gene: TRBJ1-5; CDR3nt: TGTGCCAGTAGTGTTCGACAGGCCCTTGGGGATCAGCCCCAGCATTTT; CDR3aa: CASSVRQALGDQPQHF
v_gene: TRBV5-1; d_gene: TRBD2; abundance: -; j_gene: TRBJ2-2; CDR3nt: TGCGCCAGCAGCTTGGAACCTAGCGGATTCGGGGAGCTGTTTTTT; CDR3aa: CASSLEPSGFGELFF
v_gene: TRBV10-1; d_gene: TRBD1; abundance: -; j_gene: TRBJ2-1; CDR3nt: TGCGCCGCCGGGACAGGGGATTCCTCCTACAATGAGCAGTTCTTC; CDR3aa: CAAGTGDSSYNEQFF
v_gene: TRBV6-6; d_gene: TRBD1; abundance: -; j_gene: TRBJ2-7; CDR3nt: TGTGCCAGCAGTTACTCGGCCGGGACAGGGTCCTACGAGCAGTACTTC; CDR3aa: CASSYSAGTGSYEQYF
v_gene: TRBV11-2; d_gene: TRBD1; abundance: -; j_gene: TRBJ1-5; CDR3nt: TGTGCCAGCAGCTCTACCCCGGAAGGGGGCTTTCAGCCCCAGCATTTT; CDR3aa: CASSSTPEGGFQPQHF
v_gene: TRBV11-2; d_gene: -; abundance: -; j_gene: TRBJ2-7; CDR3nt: TGTGCCAGCAGCGCGGGCGAGCAGTACTTC; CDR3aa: CASSAGEQYF
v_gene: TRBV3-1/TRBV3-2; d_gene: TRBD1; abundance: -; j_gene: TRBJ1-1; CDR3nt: TGTGCCAGCAGCCTTCAGGGGGACGGCACTGAAGCTTTCTTT; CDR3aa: CASSLQGDGTEAFF
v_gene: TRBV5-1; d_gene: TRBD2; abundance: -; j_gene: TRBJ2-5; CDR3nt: TGCGCCAGCAGCTTGGCCGAGGTTAGCGGGGATGAGACCCAGTACTTC; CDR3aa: CASSLAEVSGDETQYF
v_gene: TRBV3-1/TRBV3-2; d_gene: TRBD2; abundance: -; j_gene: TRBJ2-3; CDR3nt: TGTGCCAGCAGCCGAAGCGGGGGGCGTACAGATACGCAGTATTTT; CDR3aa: CASSRSGGRTDTQYF
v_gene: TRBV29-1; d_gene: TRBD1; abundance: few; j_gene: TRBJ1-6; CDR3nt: TGCAGCGTTGAAAAGCGAGACAGGGGCCCCAAAGTCCACTTT; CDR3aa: CSVEKRDRGPKVHF
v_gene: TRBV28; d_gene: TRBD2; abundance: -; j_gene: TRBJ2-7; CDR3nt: TGTGCCAGCAGTACTAGCGGGGGGGCCACCTACGAGCAGTACTTC; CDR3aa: CASSTSGGATYEQYF
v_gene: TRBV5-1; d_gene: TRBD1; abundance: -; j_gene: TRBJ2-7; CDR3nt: TGCGCCAGCAGCTTGTCGGCAGGGGGTCTAAAATACGAGCAGTACTTC; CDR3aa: CASSLSAGGLKYEQYF
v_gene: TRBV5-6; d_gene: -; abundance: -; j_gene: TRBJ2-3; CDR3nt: TGTGCCAGCTTTGGCGGGCAGGGGCTACCACAAAGCACAGATACGCAGTATTTT; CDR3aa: CASFGGQGLPQSTDTQYF
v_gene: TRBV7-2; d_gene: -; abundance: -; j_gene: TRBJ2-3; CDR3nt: TGTGCCAGCAGCTTAGGTGGAGGGGTTCCAGATACGCAGTATTTT; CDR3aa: CASSLGGGVPDTQYF
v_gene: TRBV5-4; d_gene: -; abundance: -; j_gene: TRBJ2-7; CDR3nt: TGTGCCAGCAGCCCGGAAGGGGTGGGCGAGCAGTACTTC; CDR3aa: CASSPEGVGEQYF
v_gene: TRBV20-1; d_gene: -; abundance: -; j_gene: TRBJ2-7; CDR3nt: TGCAGTGCTAGTCCCCCTAGTAGGCCGATATACGAGCAGTACTTC; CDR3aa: CSASPPSRPIYEQYF
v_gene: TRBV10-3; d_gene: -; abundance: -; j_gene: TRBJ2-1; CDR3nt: TGTGCCATCTCTGGGGGGAGCTCCTACAATGAGCAGTTCTTC; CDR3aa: CAISGGSSYNEQFF
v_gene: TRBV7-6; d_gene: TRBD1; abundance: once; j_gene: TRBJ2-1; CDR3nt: TGTGCCAGCAGCTTGAGACAGGGTAACGACAATGAGCAGTTCTTC; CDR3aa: CASSLRQGNDNEQFF
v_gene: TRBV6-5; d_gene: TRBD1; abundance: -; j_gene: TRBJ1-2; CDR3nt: TGTGCCAGCAGCTCAAGGACAGGGGCAGACACCTTC; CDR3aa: CASSSRTGADTF
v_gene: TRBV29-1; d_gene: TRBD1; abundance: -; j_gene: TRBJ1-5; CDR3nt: TGCAGCGTTGGGACAGGGATGCGTCAGCCCCAGCATTTT; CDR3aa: CSVGTGMRQPQHF
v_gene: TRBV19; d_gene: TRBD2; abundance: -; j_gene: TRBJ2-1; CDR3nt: TGTGCCAGTAGTACGACTAGCGGGGGACCCAATGAGCAGTTCTTC; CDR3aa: CASSTTSGGPNEQFF
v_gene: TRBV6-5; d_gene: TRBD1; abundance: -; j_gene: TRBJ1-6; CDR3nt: TGTGCCAGCACCAACAGGGGAAGTGAGTCACCCCTCCACTTT; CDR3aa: CASTNRGSESPLHF
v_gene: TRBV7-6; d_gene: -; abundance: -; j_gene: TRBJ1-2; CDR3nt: TGTGCCAGCAGCCAACAGGGAGTGGGCTACACCTTC; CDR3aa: CASSQQGVGYTF
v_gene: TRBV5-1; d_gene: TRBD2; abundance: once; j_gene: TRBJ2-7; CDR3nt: TGCGCCAGCACCACCGGGACTAGCGCTATCTTCTACGAGCAGTACTTC; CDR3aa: CASTTGTSAIFYEQYF
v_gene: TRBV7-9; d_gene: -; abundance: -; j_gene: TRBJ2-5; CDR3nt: TGTGCCAGCAGCCAAGGGACACCGGGGTGGGAGACCCAGTACTTC; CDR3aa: CASSQGTPGWETQYF
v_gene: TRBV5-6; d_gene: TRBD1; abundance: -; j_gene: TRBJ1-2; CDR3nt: TGTGCCAGCAGCTTCAGGGGGCCCGGAGACTATGGCTACACCTTC; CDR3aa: CASSFRGPGDYGYTF
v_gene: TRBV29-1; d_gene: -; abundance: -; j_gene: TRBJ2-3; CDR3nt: TGCAGCGTTGATAGGGAGGGCACAGATACGCAGTATTTT; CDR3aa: CSVDREGTDTQYF
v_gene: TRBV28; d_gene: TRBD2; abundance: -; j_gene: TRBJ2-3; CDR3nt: TGTGCCAGCAGTTTAGCGGGGGGAGGGACAGATACGCAGTATTTT; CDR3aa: CASSLAGGGTDTQYF
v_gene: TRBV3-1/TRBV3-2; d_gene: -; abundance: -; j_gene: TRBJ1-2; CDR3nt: TGTGCCAGCAGCCCCGCGGCCAGGGACTATGGCTACACCTTC; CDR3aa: CASSPAARDYGYTF